These 21 T cell receptor beta chains were all obtained from the same sample, sequenced in a study of OX40 agonist ivuxolimab in advanced cancers. TCRdb's table, derived via immunoSEQ multiplex PCR, lists solely in-frame clones and lacks some. The sample comprises tens of thousands of clones, 70% to 90% of which are singletons, and more than 25% rests with the top ten. The sequencing here drew on CD4+ or CD8+ T cells sorted from blood, taken in a trial of the OX40 agonist ivuxolimab. These receptors were collected from an adult with an advanced solid tumor such as melanoma, head and neck, liver or kidney cancer.

The gene calls are TRBV6-5 and TRBJ2-7; the D gene is possibly TRBD2 (5 bases). The V gene's germline CDR1 is MNHEY and CDR2 SVGAGI. The CDR3 is 13 amino acids. The V end was cut by 4 bases, the J end by 3 bases, with 10 bases between. In DNA form, the CDR3 reads TGTGCCAGCAGTTTCGGACTTTACTACGAGCAGTACTTC. This codes for CASSFGLYYEQYF.

The chain recombines TRBV5-4 with TRBJ2-7; 13 bases line up with TRBD2. CDR3 length: 17 residues. Trimming cost V 4 bases and J 0 bases; bases outside gene matches: 7. Per germline, CDR1 SGHNT and CDR2 YYREEE (reference sequence). The CDR3 loop reads CASSPGLAGISSYEQYF. In DNA form, the CDR3 reads TGTGCCAGCAGCCCGGGACTAGCGGGGATAAGCTCCTACGAGCAGTACTTC.

The chain couples TRBV11-2 to TRBJ2-7; D possibly matches TRBD1 or TRBD2 (5 bases each). Germline lookup yields CDR1 SGHAT and CDR2 FQNNGV. The V end was cut by 2 bases, the J end by 5 bases, with 13 bases between. There are 14 residues in the CDR3. This CDR3 is CASSLMPGSDEQYF. CDR3 DNA: TGTGCCAGCAGCTTAATGCCAGGGAGCGACGAGCAGTACTTC.

The V call is TRBV4-1, the J call TRBJ2-7, with D perhaps TRBD2 (5 bases). The CDR3 is 14 residues long. Looked up from germline, CDR1 is MGHRA and CDR2 is YSYEKL. The ends were cut back, 3 bases at V and 3 bases at J, with 12 bases in the middle. The DNA for the CDR3 is TGCGCCAGCAGCCATTCAAACCGGGACTACGAGCAGTACTTC. It codes for CASSHSNRDYEQYF.

Written as DNA, the CDR3 is TGCGCCAGCAGGGGGAGGGAACTGGCCCAGTACTTC. Translated: CASRGRELAQYF. The chain carries TRBV10-2 and TRBJ2-5; 7 positions agree with TRBD2. With V trimmed by 6 bases and J by 9 bases, 7 bases remained unmatched. The CDR3 consists of 12 residues. Germline V gene data show CDR1 as WSHSY and CDR2 as SAAADI.

This chain links TRBV27 with TRBJ2-7, with a tentative D call TRBD1 (6 bases). CDR1 is MNHEY and CDR2 is SMNVEV in the germline V gene (reference sequence). CDR3 size: 13 residues. With 2 bases removed from V and 6 bases from J, the gap between germline ends came to 11 bases. The CDR3 region is CASSLGGHSEQYF. In DNA form, the CDR3 reads TGTGCCAGCAGTTTAGGGGGCCATAGCGAGCAGTACTTC.

The rearrangement uses TRBV27 and TRBJ1-2, with a weak D call TRBD1 (5 bases). The CDR3 extends over 15 amino acids. Trimming cost V 5 bases and J 0 bases, with 13 bases left between them. The germline CDR1 and CDR2 sequences are MNHEY and SMNVEV (reference sequence). The CDR3 nucleotides read TGTGCCAGCAGTGCTACTGGGGGAGCTAACTATGGCTACACCTTC. Amino acid sequence: CASSATGGANYGYTF.

The V and J genes are TRBV5-1 and TRBJ1-1; 7 positions match TRBD1. Trimming cost V 3 bases and J 2 bases; bases outside gene matches: 7. Germline values: CDR1 SGHRS, CDR2 YFSETQ. This CDR3 has 15 residues. CDR3 bases: TGCGCCAGCAGCTGGATGGGGACAGCAAACACTGAAGCTTTCTTT. Translating it yields CASSWMGTANTEAFF.

This chain connects TRBV7-6 to TRBJ2-5; no clear D gene. Germline lookup yields CDR1 SGHVS and CDR2 FNYEAQ. Trimming took off 1 base at V and 1 base at J, with 10 bases between the two ends. This CDR3 spans 15 amino acids. In DNA, the CDR3 is TGTGCCAGCAGCTTAGAATCGGTCTCCCAAGAGACCCAGTACTTC. The encoded protein is CASSLESVSQETQYF.

V usage is TRBV27 and J usage is TRBJ2-6; 9 nucleotides align to TRBD1. Per the germline V gene, CDR1 is MNHEY and CDR2 is SMNVEV (reference sequence). The length of the CDR3 is 18 residues. V lost 1 base, J lost 1 base, and 5 bases stayed unmatched. For the CDR3, the DNA is TGTGCCAGCAGTTTATTGGGACAGGGTACGTCTGGGGCCAACGTCCTGACTTTC. Its translation is CASSLLGQGTSGANVLTF. The whole variable domain, remainder taken from reference TRBV27 and TRBJ2-6, is EAQVTQNPRYLITVTGKKLTVTCSQNMNHEYMSWYRQDPGLGLRQIYYSMNVEVTDKGDVPEGYKVSRKEKRNFPLILESPSPNQTSLYFCASSLLGQGTSGANVLTFGAGSRLTVL.

Concerning this clone itself: One junction end disagrees with the germline gene, perhaps due to a read error. This chain connects TRBV12-5 to TRBJ2-1; D is ambiguous. CDR3 length: 12 residues. Germline V gives CDR1 LGHNT, CDR2 FRNRAP. In DNA form, the CDR3 reads TGTGCTAGTGGTCCCTCCGACAATGAGCAGTTCTTC. Its protein is CASGPSDNEQFF.

This chain links TRBV7-2 with TRBJ1-6; D not resolved. Germline V gene sequence: CDR1 SGHTA, CDR2 FQGNSA. Trimming shortened V by 3 bases and J by 5 bases, and 8 bases separated the two germline ends. This CDR3 contains 14 residues. For the CDR3, the DNA is TGTGCCAGCAGCTTCTCACAGAATAATTCACCCCTCCACTTT. Translation: CASSFSQNNSPLHF.

This sequence joins TRBV5-6 and TRBJ2-7; 10 bases align to TRBD1. CDR3 length equals 16 residues. From germline, CDR1 is SGHDT and CDR2 YYEEEE. Germline trimming cut 0 bases from V and 0 bases from J; bases unmatched to any gene: 3. CDR3 region: CASSLGDRGYSYEQYF. The CDR3 DNA follows: TGTGCCAGCAGCTTGGGGGACAGGGGTTACTCCTACGAGCAGTACTTC.

This clone has just a few counts. The chain combines TRBV7-9 with TRBJ1-5; no definite D call. V lost 4 bases and J lost 1, with 8 bases in between. Germline V gene data show CDR1 as SEHNR and CDR2 as FQNEAQ (reference sequence). The CDR3 has 14 amino acids. CDR3 loop: CASSSGASNQPQHF. The DNA for the CDR3 is TGTGCCAGCAGCTCCGGAGCGAGCAATCAGCCCCAGCATTTT. The whole variable domain, filled in from reference TRBV7-9 and TRBJ1-5, reads DTGVSQNPRHKITKRGQNVTFRCDPISEHNRLYWYRQTLGQGPEFLTYFQNEAQLEKSRLLSDRFSAERPKGSFSTLEIQRTEQGDSAMYLCASSSGASNQPQHFGDGTRLSIL.

The chain carries TRBV10-3 and TRBJ1-1; 10 bases line up with TRBD1. CDR1 is ENHRY, CDR2 SYGVKD, per germline. The CDR3 runs to 16 residues. V gave up 2 bases and J gave up 3 bases; unmatched junction bases: 6. The CDR3 DNA reads as TGTGCCATCAGTGAGGCCGGGACAGGGGCCGACACTGAAGCTTTCTTT. This sequence encodes CAISEAGTGADTEAFF.

The rearrangement joins TRBV4-1 to TRBJ2-6; D might be TRBD2 (5 bases). This CDR3 spans 17 amino acids. The V and J ends lost 4 bases and 0 bases respectively, with 13 bases between them. Germline assignment: CDR1 MGHRA and CDR2 YSYEKL. DNA for the CDR3: TGCGCCAGCAGCCGCATCCGGGATGGCTCTGGGGCCAACGTCCTGACTTTC. Translated: CASSRIRDGSGANVLTF.

The chain joins TRBV16 to TRBJ2-2; 9 bases are shared with TRBD2. Germline CDR1 is KGHSY and CDR2 is FQNENV. V trimming: 4 bases; J trimming: 1 base; junction bases outside the gene matches: 1. The CDR3 is 15 amino acids. CDR3 nucleotides: TGTGCCAGCAGCCGACTAGCGGAGAACACCGGGGAGCTGTTTTTT. The encoded protein is CASSRLAENTGELFF.

The rearrangement links TRBV7-9 to TRBJ2-2; 9 positions match TRBD1. In germline, CDR1 is SEHNR, CDR2 FQNEAQ (reference sequence). The CDR3 covers 17 residues. The V gene end was trimmed by 5 bases and the J gene end by 5 bases; junction bases not matched to a gene: 12. This CDR3 reads CASSQGQGTPGTGELFF. CDR3 sequence (DNA): TGTGCCAGCAGCCAGGGACAGGGAACACCGGGAACCGGGGAGCTGTTTTTT.

The chain employs TRBV6-4 and TRBJ2-7, with TRBD1 as a possible D gene (5 bases). The CDR3 is made up of 11 amino acids. From germline, CDR1 is MRHNA and CDR2 SNTAGT. Trimming pared 8 bases from V and 3 bases from J, leaving 8 bases between. This CDR3 reads CASGANYEQYF. The CDR3 DNA reads TGTGCCAGCGGGGCCAACTACGAGCAGTACTTC.

CDR3 region: CASSLGADSLYEQYF. In DNA, the CDR3 is TGTGCCAGCAGCTTGGGGGCCGACAGTCTCTACGAGCAGTACTTC. The chain recombines TRBV13 with TRBJ2-7, with D possibly matching TRBD1 (6 bases). Germline V gene sequence: CDR1 PRHDT, CDR2 FYEKMQ (reference sequence). The CDR3 consists of 15 residues. The V gene lost 3 bases and the J gene lost 3 bases, with 15 bases spanning the gap.

This chain uses TRBV6-5 with TRBJ2-2; 7 nucleotides match TRBD1. V was pared by 0 bases and J by 7 bases, with 8 bases of the junction left unmatched. CDR3 length: 16 residues. From germline, CDR1 is MNHEY and CDR2 SVGAGI. Here the CDR3 reads CASSYSLAGGSGELFF. The CDR3 coding sequence is TGTGCCAGCAGTTACTCGTTGGCAGGGGGTAGCGGGGAGCTGTTTTTT.